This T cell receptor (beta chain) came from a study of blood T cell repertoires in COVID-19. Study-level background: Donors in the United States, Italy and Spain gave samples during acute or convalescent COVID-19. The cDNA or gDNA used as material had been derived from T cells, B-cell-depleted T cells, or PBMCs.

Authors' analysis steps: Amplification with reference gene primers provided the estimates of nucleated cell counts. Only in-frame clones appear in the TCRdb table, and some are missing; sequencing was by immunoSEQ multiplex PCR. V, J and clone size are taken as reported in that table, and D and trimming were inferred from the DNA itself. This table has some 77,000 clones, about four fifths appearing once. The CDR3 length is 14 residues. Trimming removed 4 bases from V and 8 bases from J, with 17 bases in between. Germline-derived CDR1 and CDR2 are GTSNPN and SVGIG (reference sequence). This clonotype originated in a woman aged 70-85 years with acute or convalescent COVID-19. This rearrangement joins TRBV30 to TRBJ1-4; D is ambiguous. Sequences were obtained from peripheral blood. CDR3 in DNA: TGTGCCTGGACGCACACGAGGGAGCGGGAAAAACTGTTTTTT. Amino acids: CAWTHTREREKLFF.